This T cell receptor (beta chain) was identified during a study of EBV T-cell therapy then PD-1 blockade in nasopharyngeal carcinoma. V was pared by 7 bases and J by 10 bases, with 10 bases between. The germline V gene encodes CDR1 PRHDT and CDR2 FYEKMQ (reference sequence). The CDR3 has 10 amino acids. As concerns this clone: The antigen remains unidentified.

TCRdb's table, derived via immunoSEQ multiplex PCR, lists solely in-frame clones and lacks some. The sample lists fewer than 25,000 clones; around 80% were seen once. Time point: 266 days after commencement of treatment, after nivolumab therapy. Treatment meaning: AdE1-LMPpoly-expanded autologous EBV-specific T-cell therapy followed by anti-PD-1 nivolumab. The chain couples TRBV13 to TRBJ1-1; D remains ambiguous. Sequencing was performed on CD8+ T cells from blood, taken at roughly day 250 from a patient whose treatment included autologous EBV-specific T cells and nivolumab. The sequence came from a man aged 40-49 years with nasopharyngeal carcinoma. CDR3 nucleotide sequence: TGTGCCAGCAACACGGACCGAGCTTTCTTT. It is translated as CASNTDRAFF.